This is a list of T cell receptor beta chains from one sample in a study of shared clonotypes between healthy human individuals. The table came from immunoSEQ multiplex PCR; TCRdb's copy has only in-frame clones and leaves some out. This table has 500,000 to 650,000 clones, roughly four fifths appearing once. Input material: PBMCs. These TCRs come from a woman in her forties in good health. Some clones in this sample may be carry-over from other donors' samples. The CDR3 runs from the conserved cysteine through the conserved F or W. The order of the fields is D gene, V gene, clone size, J gene, CDR3 DNA, CDR3 protein. D genes are given only for firm matches. A row's size may be missing; if present it is once, few, many or a size class.

D: -
V: TRBV28
size: -
J: TRBJ2-3
DNA: TGTGCCAGCAGCCAAATGACAGATACGCAGTATTTT
CDR3: CASSQMTDTQYF

D: -
V: TRBV20-1
size: -
J: TRBJ2-7
DNA: TGCAGTGCTAGAGACCTGTCTCAGAACTTC
CDR3: CSARDLSQNF

D: -
V: TRBV2
size: -
J: TRBJ2-2
DNA: TGTGCCACCAGATACACCGGGGAGCTGTTTTTT
CDR3: CATRYTGELFF

D: -
V: TRBV7-9
size: few
J: TRBJ2-7
DNA: TGTGCCAGCAGCCACGGTCCACAACAGGGTTACGAGCAGTACTTC
CDR3: CASSHGPQQGYEQYF

D: -
V: TRBV5-6
size: -
J: TRBJ2-5
DNA: TGTGCCAGCAGCCGGGCCGGGTTGGAGACCCAGTACTTC
CDR3: CASSRAGLETQYF

D: -
V: TRBV11-2
size: once
J: TRBJ2-1
DNA: TGTGCCAGCAGCTTAGGTCGTTACAATGAGCAGTTCTTC
CDR3: CASSLGRYNEQFF

D: -
V: TRBV7-9
size: -
J: TRBJ2-3
DNA: TGTGCCAGCAGCAGGGGGAGCACAGATACGCAGTATTTT
CDR3: CASSRGSTDTQYF

D: -
V: TRBV28
size: -
J: TRBJ2-3
DNA: TGTGCCAGCAGCCCGGGGAGCACAGATACGCAGTATTTT
CDR3: CASSPGSTDTQYF

D: TRBD2
V: TRBV4-1
size: -
J: TRBJ2-7
DNA: TGCGCCAGCAGCAGAGGGAGACTAGCCGGGGCCTACGAGCAGTACTTC
CDR3: CASSRGRLAGAYEQYF

D: -
V: TRBV12-2
size: -
J: TRBJ2-2
DNA: TGTGCAAGTCGCCCTCCTGGGGCAACCCCTGGGACCGGGGAGCTGTTTTTT
CDR3: CASRPPGATPGTGELFF

D: -
V: TRBV4-3
size: -
J: TRBJ2-3
DNA: TGCGCCAGCAGCCACGGCGCAGATACTAGCACAGATACGCAGTATTTT
CDR3: CASSHGADTSTDTQYF

D: -
V: TRBV7-9
size: -
J: TRBJ2-7
DNA: TGTGCCAGCAGCTTAGCAGGGCAGACGACAACCTACGAGCAGTACTTC
CDR3: CASSLAGQTTTYEQYF

D: -
V: TRBV6-7
size: -
J: TRBJ2-1
DNA: TGTGCCAGCAGTTCCCCCGCCCCAGCGCCGACTTCCTCCTACAATGAGCAGTTCTTC
CDR3: CASSSPAPAPTSSYNEQFF

D: -
V: TRBV30
size: -
J: TRBJ2-1
DNA: TGTGCCTGGAGTGCTCTATGGGGCAATGAGCAGTTCTTC
CDR3: CAWSALWGNEQFF

D: -
V: TRBV6-7
size: -
J: TRBJ2-1
DNA: TGTGCCAGCACCCTGACGGGGAGCTCCTACAATGAGCAGTTCTTC
CDR3: CASTLTGSSYNEQFF

D: -
V: TRBV21-1
size: -
J: TRBJ2-3
DNA: TGTGCCAGCAGCAAGCAGACAGATACGCAGTATTTT
CDR3: CASSKQTDTQYF

D: -
V: TRBV6-6
size: -
J: TRBJ2-7
DNA: TGTGCCAGCAGTTACGGTCGAATACAGGGAGACGAGCAGTACTTC
CDR3: CASSYGRIQGDEQYF

D: TRBD1
V: TRBV7-8
size: -
J: TRBJ2-3
DNA: TGTGCCAGCAGCTTAAACAGGGGGCTTACAGATACGCAGTATTTT
CDR3: CASSLNRGLTDTQYF

D: -
V: TRBV5-1
size: -
J: TRBJ2-5
DNA: TGCGCCAGCAGCTTGGGTGCGAGTAGGCAAGAGACCCAGTACTTC
CDR3: CASSLGASRQETQYF

D: -
V: TRBV6-1
size: -
J: TRBJ1-1
DNA: TGTGCCAGCAGTGGCAGGCCCACTGAAGCTTTCTTT
CDR3: CASSGRPTEAFF

D: -
V: TRBV7-4
size: -
J: TRBJ2-5
DNA: TGTGCCAGCAGTGAACGACACCGGATCATCGTCGACGAGACCCAGTACTTC
CDR3: CASSERHRIIVDETQYF

D: -
V: TRBV11-2
size: -
J: TRBJ2-2
DNA: TGTGCCAGCAGCCAACCGCGGGGCTCCGGGGAGCTGTTTTTT
CDR3: CASSQPRGSGELFF

D: TRBD2
V: TRBV6-4
size: -
J: TRBJ2-2
DNA: TGTGCCAGCCAAAGCGGGAGCGGTGCCGGGGAGCTGTTTTTT
CDR3: CASQSGSGAGELFF

D: TRBD2
V: TRBV5-1
size: -
J: TRBJ2-7
DNA: TGCGCCAGCAGCTTGGTGCTAGCGGGAGCCAGCTCCTACGAGCAGTACTTC
CDR3: CASSLVLAGASSYEQYF

D: TRBD1
V: TRBV7-6
size: -
J: TRBJ1-1
DNA: TGTGCCAGCAGCTTAGAGCAGGGGGTTAGTAGCACTGAAGCTTTCTTT
CDR3: CASSLEQGVSSTEAFF

D: TRBD2
V: TRBV5-1
size: -
J: TRBJ2-1
DNA: TGCGCCAGCAGCTTGGAGGGGCCGACTAGCGGGAGATTCCAGTTCTTC
CDR3: CASSLEGPTSGRFQFF